These T cell receptor beta chains were read from a single sample in a study of CXCR3-negative and CXCR3-positive naive CD8 T cells. TCRdb reprocessed the 5' RACE reads, with one entry per CDR3 protein and no DNA. This repertoire includes 50,000 to 55,000 distinct CDR3 sequences. The sample was naive CXCR3- CD8+ T cells from blood. The receptors were sampled from a human donor in good health. Some clones in this sample may be carry-over from other donors' samples. Both conserved end residues are part of each CDR3. Expanded clones are given a class, and other clones once, few, many or no size at all.

v_gene,abundance,len,j_gene,CDR3aa
TRBV11-2,-,11,TRBJ2-5,CASSLLETQYF
TRBV5-1,-,15,TRBJ2-2,CASSPTAGPTGELFF
TRBV9,-,16,TRBJ2-5,CASSDRRQLGGETQYF
TRBV7-8,-,17,TRBJ2-7,CASSLEFGGPFSYEQYF
TRBV5-5,-,12,TRBJ2-3,CASSSTSETQYF
TRBV29-1,-,12,TRBJ2-1,CSVSGTGNEQFF
TRBV15,-,13,TRBJ1-1,CATGDQGYTEAFF
TRBV24-1,-,14,TRBJ1-2,CATSVPGQIDGYTF
TRBV13,-,16,TRBJ1-1,CASSLPRGVGNTEAFF
TRBV28,-,16,TRBJ2-3,CASIPSGTGVADTQYF
TRBV12-3/TRBV12-4,-,17,TRBJ2-1,CASSLVNWGSSYNEQFF
TRBV19,-,15,TRBJ2-1,CASSIPGEGYNEQFF
TRBV28,-,17,TRBJ2-7,CASRGERTARSSYEQYF
TRBV12-3/TRBV12-4,-,15,TRBJ1-5,CASSLAGGGNQPQHF
TRBV6-2/TRBV6-3,-,13,TRBJ1-1,CASSVGLNTEAFF
TRBV7-8,-,14,TRBJ2-3,CASSPPTRTDTQYF
TRBV7-6,-,16,TRBJ1-1,CASSFGSGPMNTEAFF
TRBV4-2,-,14,TRBJ1-6,CASSPPGANSPLHF
TRBV12-3/TRBV12-4,-,15,TRBJ2-7,CASSLSVAVSYEQYF
TRBV29-1,-,13,TRBJ2-7,CNSTQGAFDEQYF
TRBV14,-,12,TRBJ2-7,CASSNLEYEQYF
TRBV6-4,-,13,TRBJ1-6,CASSEGTSSPLHF
TRBV12-3/TRBV12-4,-,17,TRBJ2-7,CASRLNCGTGRSYEQYF
TRBV4-3,-,16,TRBJ2-7,CASSQGPPTGSYEQYF
TRBV28,-,12,TRBJ2-7,CASTIRGYEQYF
TRBV28,-,16,TRBJ2-2,CASSPPGLENTGELFF
TRBV11-2,-,15,TRBJ2-2,CASSLRTVGAGELFF
TRBV29-1,-,12,TRBJ1-1,CSVEWEDTEAFF
TRBV29-1,-,12,TRBJ1-2,CSEGEGSLGYTF
TRBV2,medium-sized,14,TRBJ2-7,CASSEVRVGDEQYF
TRBV12-3/TRBV12-4,-,12,TRBJ2-7,CASSFGLYEQYF
TRBV29-1,-,15,TRBJ2-3,CSVEGGDGRTDMQYF